These T cell receptor beta chains were read from a single sample in a study of T cell clonotyping in hematopoietic cell transplantation. The repertoire was sequenced with immunoSEQ multiplex PCR; TCRdb's copy has only in-frame clones and lacks some. The sample has roughly 13,000 clones, around 97% seen once. The sample was peripheral blood mononuclear cells, taken 30 days after allogeneic stem cell transplant. The receptors were sampled from a female patient in her 50s who had an allogeneic stem cell transplant from an unrelated donor, so T cells may come from the graft donor. Some clones in this sample may be carry-over from other donors' samples. The CDR3 runs from the conserved cysteine through the conserved F or W. The D gene is left open where the match is weak. Clone size is given for some rows only: seen once, a few or many times, or a class if the clone is expanded.

>.|TRBJ2-1|.|TRBV19
CASSVKGWVNEQFF
TGTGCCAGTAGTGTCAAGGGGTGGGTCAATGAGCAGTTCTTC
>once|TRBJ1-2|.|TRBV2
CASSEDRTDYGYTF
TGTGCCAGCAGTGAGGACAGAACCGACTATGGCTACACCTTC
>.|TRBJ1-6|.|TRBV7-9
CASSPPSSPLHF
TGTGCCAGCAGCCCCCCGAGTTCACCCCTCCACTTT
>.|TRBJ1-1|.|TRBV5-4
CASSFPGNQAFF
TGTGCCAGCAGCTTCCCGGGAAATCAAGCTTTCTTT
>.|TRBJ1-3|.|TRBV19
CASSMRRGNTIYF
TGTGCCAGTAGCATGAGGAGGGGAAACACCATATATTTT
>.|TRBJ1-1|.|TRBV5-6
CASSFGSTEAFF
TGTGCCAGCAGCTTTGGAAGCACTGAAGCTTTCTTT
>once|TRBJ2-7|TRBD1|TRBV9
CASSVGGDRGVEQYF
TGTGCCAGCAGCGTAGGCGGGGACAGGGGGGTCGAGCAGTACTTC
>.|TRBJ2-6|TRBD1|TRBV7-9
CASRPWTGGSGANVLTF
TGTGCCAGCAGACCGTGGACAGGGGGTTCTGGGGCCAACGTCCTGACTTTC
>.|TRBJ1-2|.|TRBV9
CASSPQSGLWYGYTF
TGTGCCAGCAGCCCCCAATCGGGGTTATGGTACGGCTACACCTTC
>.|TRBJ1-2|.|TRBV6-6
CASSYSQGAAYGYTF
TGTGCCAGCAGTTACTCGCAGGGTGCGGCTTATGGCTACACCTTC
>.|TRBJ1-2|TRBD1|TRBV14
CASSHRPSGGLYGYTF
TGTGCCAGCAGCCATCGCCCTTCAGGGGGCCTCTATGGCTACACCTTC
>.|TRBJ1-5|.|TRBV29-1
CSAMKGDNQPQHF
TGCAGCGCCATGAAGGGGGACAATCAGCCCCAGCATTTT
>.|TRBJ1-2|.|TRBV29-1
CSAGTGTKGGYTF
TGCAGCGCCGGCACCGGGACAAAAGGTGGCTACACCTTC
>.|TRBJ1-5|TRBD1|TRBV30
CAWSNGQGPFWGNQPQHF
TGTGCCTGGAGTAATGGACAGGGCCCTTTTTGGGGCAATCAGCCCCAGCATTTT
>.|TRBJ2-2|.|TRBV9
CASSVSGLVGTGELFF
TGTGCCAGCAGCGTCTCAGGGTTGGTAGGAACCGGGGAGCTGTTTTTT
>.|TRBJ1-1|.|TRBV7-2
CASSLSAGRAFF
TGTGCCAGCAGCTTATCGGCAGGGAGGGCTTTCTTT
>.|TRBJ1-1|.|TRBV19
CASSHRTVGLNTEAFF
TGTGCCAGTAGTCACCGGACAGTTGGCCTGAACACTGAAGCTTTCTTT
>.|TRBJ2-7|.|TRBV6-5
CASTDRLLGEQYF
TGTGCCAGCACCGACAGGCTGCTGGGCGAGCAGTACTTC
>.|TRBJ2-5|TRBD2|TRBV10-2
CASSALAGGNQETQYF
TGCGCCAGCAGTGCGCTAGCGGGGGGAAACCAAGAGACCCAGTACTTC
>.|TRBJ1-1|.|TRBV19
CASSTKEFWNTEAFF
TGTGCCAGTAGTACAAAGGAGTTTTGGAACACTGAAGCTTTCTTT
>.|TRBJ2-7|.|TRBV7-6
CASSLSGDSYEQYF
TGTGCCAGCAGCTTAAGCGGGGACAGCTACGAGCAGTACTTC
>.|TRBJ2-2|.|TRBV19
CASSMLAGKGIRELFF
TGTGCCAGTAGTATGTTGGCGGGGAAAGGGATCCGGGAGCTGTTTTTT
>few|TRBJ1-6|.|TRBV6-1
CASLVLGSNSPLHF
TGTGCCAGCTTGGTTTTGGGTTCTAATTCACCCCTCCACTTT
>once|TRBJ1-2|.|TRBV6-5
CASSATAWDGYTF
TGTGCCAGCAGTGCGACAGCTTGGGATGGCTACACCTTC
>.|TRBJ2-3|TRBD2|TRBV9
CASSPGGTSTDTQYF
TGTGCCAGCAGCCCCGGGGGGACTAGCACAGATACGCAGTATTTT
>.|TRBJ2-1|TRBD1|TRBV7-9
CASSGQGGEQFF
TGTGCCAGCAGCGGACAGGGTGGTGAGCAGTTCTTC
>.|TRBJ1-2|.|TRBV19
CASSPYREDRYTF
TGTGCCAGTAGTCCTTACAGGGAGGATCGCTACACCTTC
>.|TRBJ2-3|TRBD2|TRBV4-2
CASSQKPTTSGVPGTQYF
TGTGCCAGCAGCCAAAAGCCGACTACTAGCGGGGTCCCCGGGACGCAGTATTTT
>.|TRBJ2-7|.|TRBV19
CASSSDPLVRGSHF
TGTGCCAGTAGTTCAGACCCCCTAGTAAGGGGGAGCCACTTC
>.|TRBJ1-6|.|TRBV30
CAWSPPRGESPLHF
TGTGCCTGGAGTCCGCCGAGGGGGGAGAGTCCCCTCCACTTT
>.|TRBJ1-6|.|TRBV30
CAWSVQEYSPLHF
TGTGCCTGGAGTGTGCAGGAGTATTCACCCCTCCACTTT
>.|TRBJ2-7|TRBD2|TRBV6-1
CASGVAGGPGEQYF
TGTGCCAGCGGGGTTGCGGGGGGGCCGGGCGAGCAGTACTTC
>.|TRBJ1-3|.|TRBV30
CAWRASSGNTIYF
TGTGCCTGGAGGGCCAGCTCTGGAAACACCATATATTTT
>.|TRBJ2-1|.|TRBV6-1
CATLEGSYNEQFF
TGTGCCACCCTTGAGGGGAGCTACAATGAGCAGTTCTTC
>.|TRBJ1-1|TRBD1|TRBV28
CASVQGQGAVTEAFF
TGTGCCAGCGTTCAGGGACAGGGGGCTGTCACTGAAGCTTTCTTT
>.|TRBJ2-3|TRBD2|TRBV4-2
CASSQMPQGRGGATDTQYF
TGTGCCAGCAGCCAGATGCCCCAGGGGCGCGGGGGGGCCACGGATACGCAGTATTTT
>.|TRBJ2-7|TRBD1|TRBV6-1
CASTDRDTEQYF
TGTGCCAGTACCGACAGGGACACCGAGCAGTACTTC
>.|TRBJ2-3|TRBD2|TRBV4-2
CASSQEGPQAGPDTQYF
TGTGCCAGCAGCCAAGAGGGACCACAAGCGGGACCCGATACGCAGTATTTT
>.|TRBJ2-5|.|TRBV4-1
CASSQDTGWETQYF
TGCGCCAGCAGCCAAGACACAGGGTGGGAGACCCAGTACTTC